A single sample gave rise to the 27 T cell receptor beta chains below, sequenced in a study of graft-versus-host responses after intestinal transplantation. These TCRs are of unknown antigen specificity. Profiled with immunoSEQ multiplex PCR; TCRdb holds only in-frame clones, not every one. The sample yields about 120,000 clones, 85% to 95% seen once. Source: unstimulated CD8+ T cells sorted from spleen or lymph node cells, taken before intestinal transplant. The receptors derive from a human donor who received an intestinal transplant.

The CDR3 reads CASSYRGSSYEQYF. The CDR3 nucleotides are TGTGCCAGCAGTTACAGGGGAAGCTCCTACGAGCAGTACTTC. The chain carries TRBV6-5 and TRBJ2-7; a weak D match, TRBD1 (5 bases). The germline V and J ends were trimmed by 2 bases and 0 bases, with 8 bases remaining between them. The CDR3 loop spans 14 amino acids. The germline CDR1 and CDR2 sequences are MNHEY and SVGAGI.

V and J are TRBV15 and TRBJ2-7; D might be TRBD2 (5 bases). There are 16 residues in the CDR3. The V and J ends lost 1 base and 5 bases respectively, with 18 bases between them. Looked up from germline, CDR1 is LNHNV and CDR2 is YYDKDF (reference sequence). CDR3 sequence: CATSRGPALSAHEQYF. CDR3 nucleotide sequence: TGTGCCACCAGCAGAGGACCGGCACTTAGCGCCCACGAGCAGTACTTC.

The chain carries TRBV7-2 and TRBJ2-7, with D perhaps matching TRBD1 (5 bases). V gave up 2 bases and J gave up 4 bases, with 21 bases separating them. The germline CDR1 and CDR2 sequences are SGHTA and FQGNSA. The CDR3 totals 17 residues. The CDR3 region has the DNA TGTGCCAGCAGCTTACGTACAGGCCACTACTCTATGTACGAGCAGTACTTC. It codes for CASSLRTGHYSMYEQYF.

The V gene is TRBV6-6, the J gene TRBJ2-7; 7 bases align to TRBD2. This CDR3 has 13 residues. Germline trimming cut 4 bases from V and 0 bases from J; bases unmatched to any gene: 0. Germline assignment: CDR1 MNHNY and CDR2 SVGAGI (reference sequence). CDR3 region: CASSSSGSYEQYF. CDR3 nucleotide sequence: TGTGCCAGCAGTTCTAGCGGCTCCTACGAGCAGTACTTC.

The V gene is TRBV13, the J gene TRBJ2-5; 7 nucleotides agree with TRBD1. CDR1 is PRHDT, CDR2 FYEKMQ, per germline (reference sequence). The CDR3 is 17 amino acids. V was clipped by 7 bases and J by 0 bases; unmatched bases: 14. Written as DNA, the CDR3 is TGTGCCAGCACCGAAAGGGGTACCAGGGGGTACCAAGAGACCCAGTACTTC. This sequence encodes CASTERGTRGYQETQYF. The complete variable domain, with remaining parts taken from reference TRBV13 and TRBJ2-5, reads AAGVIQSPRHLIKEKRETATLKCYPIPRHDTVYWYQQGPGQDPQFLISFYEKMQSDKGSIPDRFSAQQFSDYHSELNMSSLELGDSALYFCASTERGTRGYQETQYFGPGTRLLVL.

The J gene is TRBJ1-1, the V gene TRBV6-1; no definite D call. The CDR3 contains 17 residues. Germline CDR1 is MNHNS and CDR2 is SASEGT. The V gene lost 2 bases and the J gene lost 1 base, with 17 bases spanning the gap. CDR3 amino acids: CASSEWLGGYSNTEAFF. The CDR3 region has the DNA TGTGCCAGCAGTGAATGGCTAGGAGGATACTCGAACACTGAAGCTTTCTTT.

The V and J genes are TRBV5-1 and TRBJ2-2; unclear D gene. Germline-derived CDR1 and CDR2 are SGHRS and YFSETQ. V lost 4 bases to trimming and J lost 7 bases, with 14 bases between them. The CDR3 extends over 14 amino acids. The CDR3 protein is CASSLGRVSGELFF. In DNA, the CDR3 is TGCGCCAGCAGCCTGGGTAGGGTCAGCGGGGAGCTGTTTTTT.

The chain has TRBV19 and TRBJ2-7; D is unresolved. This CDR3 has 14 residues. Trimming cost V 5 bases and J 3 bases, with 14 bases left between them. Germline lookup yields CDR1 LNHDA and CDR2 SQIVND (reference sequence). CDR3 sequence reads: CASSPTRRGYEQYF. CDR3 in DNA: TGTGCCAGTAGTCCCACCCGACGAGGCTACGAGCAGTACTTC.

The gene calls are TRBV7-3 and TRBJ2-5; 7 nucleotides match TRBD1. Per germline, CDR1 SGHTA and CDR2 FQGTGA. This CDR3 is built from 13 residues. V dropped 4 bases and J dropped 6; count of bases not matched to a gene: 5. The CDR3 DNA sequence: TGTGCCAGCAGCTCAACAGGGGAGCAGACCCAGTACTTC. It encodes CASSSTGEQTQYF.

The sample holds one count of this clone. Compared with germline, one end of the junction differs, possibly owing to a read error. CDR3 coding DNA: TGTGCCAGCAGCTTAGAAGAAGGGCCCTGGCGGCCGGGACAGGGTATCTTC. Its protein product is CASSLEEGPWRPGQGIF. V and J are TRBV7-2 and TRBJ2-7; TRBD1 aligns across 9 bases. The CDR3 runs 17 residues. Per germline, CDR1 SGHTA and CDR2 FQGNSA. Together with reference TRBV7-2 and TRBJ2-7, the CDR3 gives the full variable domain: GAGVSQSPSNKVTEKGKDVELRCDPISGHTALYWYRQSLGQGLEFLIYFQGNSAPDKSGLPSDRFSAERTGGSVSTLTIQRTQQEDSAVYLCASSLEEGPWRPGQGIFGPGTRLTVT.

The chain recombines TRBV9 with TRBJ2-7; D perhaps matches TRBD1 (6 bases). V was clipped by 3 bases and J by 3 bases, with 19 bases between them. Germline assignment: CDR1 SGDLS and CDR2 YYNGEE. The CDR3 totals 16 residues. The CDR3 loop is CASSDRVDRKLYEQYF. DNA of the CDR3: TGTGCCAGCAGCGACAGAGTGGACAGAAAACTCTACGAGCAGTACTTC.

V gene TRBV25-1 combines with J gene TRBJ1-5; D uncertain. This CDR3 is 14 amino acids long. The V end was cut by 1 base, the J end by 2 bases, with 6 bases between. CDR1 and CDR2 (germline): MGHDK, SYGVNS. The CDR3 DNA follows: TGTGCCAGCAGTGAATTAGGAGGCAATCAGCCCCAGCATTTT. Residues: CASSELGGNQPQHF.

The V gene is TRBV19, the J gene TRBJ2-1, with 15 bases matching TRBD2. V shed 5 bases, J shed 6 bases, and the junction held 2 bases outside the gene matches. From germline, CDR1 is LNHDA and CDR2 SQIVND (reference sequence). The CDR3 runs to 15 residues. CDR3: CASSLGLAGGNEQFF. The CDR3 nucleotides are TGTGCCAGTAGTCTGGGACTAGCGGGAGGCAATGAGCAGTTCTTC.

V usage is TRBV27 and J usage is TRBJ2-3; 8 positions agree with TRBD1. J was trimmed by 4 bases and V by 8 bases; bases with no gene match: 2. Germline V gives CDR1 MNHEY, CDR2 SMNVEV (reference sequence). The CDR3 is made up of 12 amino acids. CDR3 DNA: TGTGCCAGCGGACAGGGCCCAGATACGCAGTATTTT. This translates into CASGQGPDTQYF.

The rearrangement links TRBV6-6 to TRBJ1-3, with D possibly being TRBD1 (5 bases). Trimming removed 0 bases from V and 6 bases from J, with 12 bases in between. This CDR3 contains 15 residues. Germline assignment: CDR1 MNHNY and CDR2 SVGAGI (reference sequence). The CDR3 bases are TGTGCCAGCAGTTACTCACCGGGGCTAGTAAACACCATATATTTT. The encoded protein is CASSYSPGLVNTIYF.

The chain combines TRBV28 with TRBJ2-7; 8 bases agree with TRBD1. The CDR3 is 14 amino acids. Losses at the gene ends were 2 bases for V and 2 bases for J; bases not matched to a gene: 2. CDR1 is MDHEN and CDR2 is SYDVKM in the germline V gene. Here the CDR3 reads CASSLTGGTYEQYF. CDR3 in DNA: TGTGCCAGCAGTTTAACAGGGGGAACCTACGAGCAGTACTTC.

V and J are TRBV7-3 and TRBJ1-1; unclear D gene. The CDR3 is 13 residues long. CDR1 is SGHTA, CDR2 FQGTGA, per germline. Trimming left V 6 bases short and J 4 bases short, with 12 bases between. CDR3 region: CASRREGSTEAFF. The CDR3 nucleotides read TGTGCCAGCAGACGGGAAGGCAGCACTGAAGCTTTCTTT.

V and J are TRBV10-3 and TRBJ1-1; D ambiguous. This CDR3 spans 18 amino acids. Trimming cost V 3 bases and J 0 bases, with 20 bases left between them. Germline V gives CDR1 ENHRY, CDR2 SYGVKD. The chain's CDR3 is CAISDPGRTTQMNTEAFF. DNA for the CDR3: TGTGCCATCAGTGACCCGGGGAGGACGACACAAATGAACACTGAAGCTTTCTTT.

This chain joins TRBV28 and TRBJ2-3; 9 nucleotides line up with TRBD2. Germline V gene lookup returns CDR1 MDHEN and CDR2 SYDVKM. With V trimmed by 6 bases and J by 0 bases, 4 bases remained unmatched. This CDR3 has 15 amino acids. CDR3 residues: CASSQTSGSTDTQYF. CDR3 nucleotides: TGTGCCAGCAGCCAGACTAGCGGAAGCACAGATACGCAGTATTTT.

The chain couples TRBV15 to TRBJ2-7; 7 positions agree with TRBD2. Germline values: CDR1 LNHNV, CDR2 YYDKDF (reference sequence). The CDR3 is 15 amino acids. Trimming removed 1 base from V and 6 bases from J; junction bases left unmatched: 9. The DNA of the CDR3 is TGTGCCACCAGCAGAGTAGCGGGCGCCGCAATCGAGCAGTACTTC. Amino acid sequence: CATSRVAGAAIEQYF.

The rearrangement joins TRBV7-9 to TRBJ1-2, with no clear D. V lost 1 base and J 9 bases, leaving 15 bases between the germline ends. Per the germline V gene, CDR1 is SEHNR and CDR2 is FQNEAQ (reference sequence). The CDR3 has 14 amino acids. CDR3 in amino acids: CASSLGRLVGSYTF. CDR3 nucleotide sequence: TGTGCCAGCAGCTTAGGGCGCTTGGTGGGAAGCTACACCTTC.

The chain carries TRBV11-2 and TRBJ2-3; D may be TRBD2 (6 bases). The V gene's germline CDR1 is SGHAT and CDR2 FQNNGV. Trimming shortened V by 2 bases and J by 3 bases, and 12 bases separated the two germline ends. This CDR3 is 15 amino acids long. The CDR3 DNA is TGTGCCAGCAGCTTATACCGCGGGAAGACAGATACGCAGTATTTT. Protein: CASSLYRGKTDTQYF.

The chain uses TRBV4-1 and TRBJ2-2; possibly TRBD1 or TRBD2 for D (5 bases each). Germline loops: CDR1 MGHRA, CDR2 YSYEKL. This CDR3 has 19 residues. Deletions cut 4 bases from V and 1 base from J, with 22 bases between. DNA for the CDR3: TGCGCCAGCAGCCGGCTTGTCGGGACGACCCCGTGGAACACCGGGGAGCTGTTTTTT. This codes for CASSRLVGTTPWNTGELFF.

The gene calls are TRBV13 and TRBJ2-7; 12 bases are a match to TRBD2. Trimming at V came to 6 bases and at J to 5 bases, leaving 14 bases not matched to a gene. Germline CDR1 PRHDT, CDR2 FYEKMQ (reference sequence). There are 17 residues in the CDR3. Here the CDR3 reads CASRRTSGETSFDEQYF. Written as DNA, the CDR3 is TGTGCCAGCAGACGGACTAGCGGGGAGACCTCTTTCGACGAGCAGTACTTC. Filled out from reference TRBV13 and TRBJ2-7, the complete variable domain reads AAGVIQSPRHLIKEKRETATLKCYPIPRHDTVYWYQQGPGQDPQFLISFYEKMQSDKGSIPDRFSAQQFSDYHSELNMSSLELGDSALYFCASRRTSGETSFDEQYFGPGTRLTVT.

The chain has TRBV14 and TRBJ1-4; tentatively, D is TRBD1 (6 bases). V was shortened by 1 base and J by 7 bases, with 10 bases between the two germline ends. Germline assignment: CDR1 SGHDN and CDR2 FVKESK. CDR3 length: 14 amino acids. CDR3 bases: TGTGCCAGCAGCCAAGTACAGGGAGGTGAAAAACTGTTTTTT. Amino acid sequence: CASSQVQGGEKLFF.

V gene TRBV7-9 combines with J gene TRBJ2-7; D is perhaps TRBD2 (5 bases). This CDR3 comprises 10 residues. Deletions cut 9 bases from V and 7 bases from J, with 10 bases between. The germline V gene has CDR1 SEHNR and CDR2 FQNEAQ (reference sequence). Here the CDR3 reads CARGSGEQYF. In DNA form, the CDR3 reads TGTGCCAGGGGCTCGGGGGAGCAGTACTTC. The complete variable domain, with remaining parts taken from reference TRBV7-9 and TRBJ2-7, reads DTGVSQNPRHKITKRGQNVTFRCDPISEHNRLYWYRQTLGQGPEFLTYFQNEAQLEKSRLLSDRFSAERPKGSFSTLEIQRTEQGDSAMYLCARGSGEQYFGPGTRLTVT.

This chain links TRBV27 with TRBJ1-3, with D unresolved. Trimming cost V 2 bases and J 2 bases, with 7 bases left between them. Germline CDR1 and CDR2: MNHEY and SMNVEV (reference sequence). The CDR3 runs 14 residues. The CDR3 spells CASSLRPPGNTIYF. As DNA, the CDR3 is TGTGCCAGCAGTTTACGTCCTCCTGGAAACACCATATATTTT.